The next 19 T cell receptor beta chains were all read from a single sample in a study of response to subunit inactivated influenza vaccine. TCRdb re-analysed the RT-PCR reads in MiXCR, keeping a single row per CDR3 protein. The table lists 500,000 to 650,000 distinct CDR3 sequences, around 8% of them singletons. The material was PBMCs from blood, obtained less than 30 months after vaccination. The receptors originated from a man between 45 and 75 years old who received an inactivated influenza vaccine.

The chain is built from TRBV7-2 and TRBJ1-3; D not resolved. Germline CDR1 is SGHTA and CDR2 is FQGNSA. The CDR3 consists of 17 residues. V was shortened by 1 base and J by 0 bases, with 13 bases between the two germline ends. CDR3: CASSLVAVVGSGNTIYF. The CDR3 bases are TGTGCCAGCAGCTTAGTCGCCGTTGTCGGCTCTGGAAACACCATATATTTT.

The CDR3 bases are TGTGCCAGCTCACCAGGGCACCACCATCGTGAAAAACTGTTTTTT. As protein: CASSPGHHHREKLFF. V is TRBV18 and J is TRBJ1-4; D is unclear. V gave up 2 bases and J gave up 7 bases, with 14 bases separating them. CDR1 is KGHSH and CDR2 is LQKENI in the germline V gene. The CDR3 runs 15 residues. The whole variable domain, filled in from reference TRBV18 and TRBJ1-4, reads NAGVMQNPRHLVRRRGQEARLRCSPMKGHSHVYWYRQLPEEGLKFMVYLQKENIIDESGMPKERFSAEFPKEGPSILRIQQVVRGDSAAYFCASSPGHHHREKLFFGSGTQLSVL.

This clonotype was counted a few times. The chain has TRBV20-1 and TRBJ2-5; 8 bases align to TRBD2. Looked up from germline, CDR1 is DFQATT and CDR2 is SNEGSKA (reference sequence). The J segment lost 1 base and the V segment lost 3 bases, leaving 7 bases of the junction unmatched. The CDR3 has 15 amino acids. Written as DNA, the CDR3 is TGCAGTGCTAGGGATAGCGGGGAGAGCCAAGAGACCCAGTACTTC. Its translation: CSARDSGESQETQYF.

The rearrangement uses TRBV4-2 and TRBJ2-7; 11 nucleotides align to TRBD2. CDR1 is LGHNA, CDR2 YNFKEQ, per germline. Trimming at V came to 0 bases and at J to 2 bases, leaving 9 bases not matched to a gene. The CDR3 is 18 residues long. The CDR3 loop reads CASSQDPRLAGHTYEQYF. DNA of the CDR3: TGTGCCAGCAGCCAAGATCCGAGACTAGCGGGACATACCTACGAGCAGTACTTC.

This clonotype was observed a few times. V is TRBV28 and J is TRBJ2-3; 7 nucleotides agree with TRBD1. Unmatched junction bases numbered 9, after V lost 5 bases and J lost 1 base. From germline, CDR1 is MDHEN and CDR2 SYDVKM. The length of the CDR3 is 16 residues. In DNA, the CDR3 is TGTGCCAGCAGTCAACAGGGGATTTACGGCACAGATACGCAGTATTTT. Encoded protein: CASSQQGIYGTDTQYF. Complete variable domain (other parts from reference TRBV28 and TRBJ2-3): DVKVTQSSRYLVKRTGEKVFLECVQDMDHENMFWYRQDPGLGLRLIYFSYDVKMKEKGDIPEGYSVSREKKERFSLILESASTNQTSMYLCASSQQGIYGTDTQYFGPGTRLTVL.

This clonotype was picked up many times. The CDR3, as DNA: TGTGCCAGCAGCCCCGATACGAACACCGGGGAGCTGTTTTTT. Protein sequence: CASSPDTNTGELFF. The chain employs TRBV18 and TRBJ2-2; D call uncertain. V was clipped by 8 bases and J by 0 bases, with 10 bases between them. From germline, CDR1 is KGHSH and CDR2 LQKENI. The CDR3 consists of 14 residues.

The V and J genes are TRBV28 and TRBJ2-4; 8 bases match TRBD2. Per the germline V gene, CDR1 is MDHEN and CDR2 is SYDVKM. V shed 2 bases and J 4 bases; nucleotides not matched to a gene: 4. This CDR3 region has 15 residues. The CDR3 DNA reads as TGTGCCAGCAGTTTAATTGTAGCGGGGAAAAACATTCAGTACTTC. Translating gives CASSLIVAGKNIQYF. The entire variable domain, with the rest obtained from reference TRBV28 and TRBJ2-4, is as follows: DVKVTQSSRYLVKRTGEKVFLECVQDMDHENMFWYRQDPGLGLRLIYFSYDVKMKEKGDIPEGYSVSREKKERFSLILESASTNQTSMYLCASSLIVAGKNIQYFGAGTRLSVL.

The V call is TRBV20-1, the J call TRBJ2-7; D gene ambiguous. This CDR3 is built from 13 residues. V shed 1 base and J shed 3 bases, with 10 bases lying between them. Germline CDR1 and CDR2: DFQATT and SNEGSKA (reference sequence). The CDR3 nucleotides read TGCAGTGCTAGAGGCGCGGACGACTACGAGCAGTACTTC. Its translation: CSARGADDYEQYF.

The table lists this clonotype with many counts. V is TRBV10-3 and J is TRBJ2-5; 7 bases are a match to TRBD1. CDR3 length: 15 amino acids. Germline trimming cut 6 bases from V and 7 bases from J; bases unmatched to any gene: 14. Germline CDR1 and CDR2: ENHRY and SYGVKD. CDR3 amino acids: CAISPISEGAVTQYF. The CDR3 DNA sequence: TGTGCCATCAGCCCGATATCTGAGGGGGCCGTGACCCAGTACTTC.

This clonotype was observed a handful of times. The genes are TRBV6-2 or TRBV6-3 and TRBJ2-7; D perhaps matches TRBD2 (6 bases). The V gene's germline CDR1 is MNHEY and CDR2 SVGEGT. V gave up 7 bases and J gave up 0 bases, with 13 bases separating them. The CDR3 has 14 residues. The CDR3 spells CASKPGLPSYEQYF. DNA for the CDR3: TGTGCCAGCAAACCGGGACTTCCCTCCTACGAGCAGTACTTC.

The rearrangement links TRBV24-1 to TRBJ2-1; 9 bases are a match to TRBD2. The CDR3 loop spans 16 amino acids. Germline lookup yields CDR1 KGHDR and CDR2 SFDVKD. V dropped 1 base and J dropped 7; count of bases not matched to a gene: 7. The CDR3 reads CATSDFASGVRNEQFF. CDR3 nucleotide sequence: TGTGCCACCAGTGATTTCGCTAGCGGGGTTAGGAATGAGCAGTTCTTC.

This clonotype was counted ten times or more. The V call is TRBV10-3, the J call TRBJ2-1; 8 nucleotides agree with TRBD1. The germline gives CDR1 ENHRY, CDR2 SYGVKD. This CDR3 contains 15 residues. Germline trimming cut 8 bases from V and 1 base from J; bases unmatched to any gene: 7. The chain's CDR3 is CAIAAGTGSYNEQFF. CDR3 sequence (DNA): TGTGCCATCGCGGCCGGGACAGGATCCTACAATGAGCAGTTCTTC.

This chain links TRBV4-2 with TRBJ1-4; 10 bases match TRBD1. Germline V gives CDR1 LGHNA, CDR2 YNFKEQ. The CDR3 runs 16 residues. Germline trimming cut 2 bases from V and 5 bases from J; bases unmatched to any gene: 5. CDR3 nucleotide sequence: TGTGCCAGCAGCCAACAACCGGGACAGGGGAATGAAAAACTGTTTTTT. The encoded protein is CASSQQPGQGNEKLFF.

This clonotype was counted only a few times. The rearrangement joins TRBV20-1 to TRBJ2-7; 7 bases match TRBD2. There are 16 residues in the CDR3. The V segment lost 2 bases and the J segment 2 bases; nucleotides outside the gene matches: 12. Germline V gene data show CDR1 as DFQATT and CDR2 as SNEGSKA (reference sequence). CDR3 DNA: TGCAGTGCTAGATCCCATTGGCTAGCGGATCCCTACGAGCAGTACTTC. Protein product: CSARSHWLADPYEQYF.

This clonotype was counted a few times. This chain connects TRBV7-6 to TRBJ2-5, with TRBD1 identical over 8 bases. This CDR3 comprises 18 residues. J was trimmed by 4 bases and V by 3 bases; bases with no gene match: 16. Germline values: CDR1 SGHVS, CDR2 FNYEAQ. For the CDR3, the DNA is TGTGCCAGCAGCTTCCCGACGACAGGGGTCGGAAGTTCAGAGACCCAGTACTTC. It is translated as CASSFPTTGVGSSETQYF.

The chain joins TRBV27 to TRBJ2-4, with TRBD1 as a possible D gene (6 bases). This CDR3 contains 16 residues. Looked up from germline, CDR1 is MNHEY and CDR2 is SMNVEV (reference sequence). V was shortened by 6 bases and J by 0 bases, with 15 bases between the two germline ends. CDR3 DNA sequence: TGTGCCAGCAGCGACGGGACACTCCTAGCCAAAAACATTCAGTACTTC. Its protein product is CASSDGTLLAKNIQYF.

This clonotype occurred a few times. The chain links TRBV20-1 to TRBJ1-6; D call uncertain. The V gene's germline CDR1 is DFQATT and CDR2 SNEGSKA (reference sequence). V was pared by 2 bases and J by 5 bases, with 13 bases between. The CDR3 contains 15 residues. The CDR3 DNA reads as TGCAGTGCTAGATTGAGAGGTCCTAATAATTCACCCCTCCACTTT. It is translated as CSARLRGPNNSPLHF.

The J gene is TRBJ2-1, the V gene TRBV24-1; D not certain. The CDR3 contains 18 residues. Germline-derived CDR1 and CDR2 are KGHDR and SFDVKD. V lost 3 bases and J lost 0, with 17 bases in between. The CDR3 DNA reads as TGTGCCACCAGTGATCGGACGGCAGCCCGGAGCTCCTACAATGAGCAGTTCTTC. Translation gives CATSDRTAARSSYNEQFF.

This clonotype was detected only a few times. The CDR3 coding sequence is TGTGCCACAAACTCCGGGACAGGGATTACCACAGATACGCAGTATTTT. This codes for CATNSGTGITTDTQYF. The chain recombines TRBV24-1 with TRBJ2-3, with 9 bases that match TRBD1. Germline V gives CDR1 KGHDR, CDR2 SFDVKD. V gave up 10 bases and J gave up 2 bases; unmatched junction bases: 12. This CDR3 spans 16 amino acids.